This TCR beta chain was obtained from a study of cytomegalovirus exposure and HLA in healthy donors. The primer mix had 60 Vbeta and 13 Jbeta primers. Sequenced by immunoSEQ multiplex PCR; TCRdb stores in-frame clones only, minus some. Found here are under 200,000 clones, more than 60% of them singletons; the top ten hold roughly 8%. The V gene end was trimmed by 2 bases and the J gene end by 6 bases; junction bases not matched to a gene: 5. This CDR3 is built from 14 residues. From germline, CDR1 is SGHRS and CDR2 YFSETQ. General study points: Presence/absence analysis assumed near-uniform sequencing depth across donors. TCR beta V segments were, for the most part, productive about 87% or about 30% of the time in an earlier analysis. An ancestry cluster, one associated with Asian ancestry, reportedly showed fewer N-insertions than the roughly 670-donor mean in a later analysis.

On this clone: Its antigen is undetermined.

The origin of this receptor is a woman aged 40 to 50 in good health and CMV-seropositive. Sample: PBMCs. V usage is TRBV5-1 and J usage is TRBJ2-1; TRBD2 matches 7 bases. CDR3 coding DNA: TGCGCCAGCAGCTTTAACGGGGGGATCAATGAGCAGTTCTTC. Its protein is CASSFNGGINEQFF.